This note documents a single T cell receptor (beta chain) sequence. Germline V gene data show CDR1 as LGHNA and CDR2 as YSLEER. V was clipped by 2 bases and J by 3 bases; unmatched bases: 0. CDR3 length: 13 residues. This entry belongs to a study of shared clonotypes between healthy human individuals. Clones were sequenced by immunoSEQ multiplex PCR, and TCRdb holds only the in-frame ones, with some missing. This table holds some 900,000 clones, about three quarters found once. The sequenced sample consisted of memory CD4+ T cells sorted from blood. Subset noted: CD45RA-negative fraction. The chain combines TRBV4-3 with TRBJ2-7; 8 nucleotides align to TRBD2. The sequence was collected from a young man in good health. DNA of the CDR3: TGCGCCAGCAGCCAACTAGCGGGCTACGAGCAGTACTTC. Translation gives CASSQLAGYEQYF.